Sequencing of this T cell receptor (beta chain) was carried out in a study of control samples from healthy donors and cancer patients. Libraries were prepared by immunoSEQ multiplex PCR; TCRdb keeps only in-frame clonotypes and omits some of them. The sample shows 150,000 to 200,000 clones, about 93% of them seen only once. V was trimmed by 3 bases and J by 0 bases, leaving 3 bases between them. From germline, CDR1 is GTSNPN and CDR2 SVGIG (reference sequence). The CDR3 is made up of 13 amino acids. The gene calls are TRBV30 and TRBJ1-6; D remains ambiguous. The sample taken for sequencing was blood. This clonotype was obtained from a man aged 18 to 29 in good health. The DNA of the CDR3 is TGTGCCTGGAGCCGCTCCTATAATTCACCCCTCCACTTT. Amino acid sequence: CAWSRSYNSPLHF.